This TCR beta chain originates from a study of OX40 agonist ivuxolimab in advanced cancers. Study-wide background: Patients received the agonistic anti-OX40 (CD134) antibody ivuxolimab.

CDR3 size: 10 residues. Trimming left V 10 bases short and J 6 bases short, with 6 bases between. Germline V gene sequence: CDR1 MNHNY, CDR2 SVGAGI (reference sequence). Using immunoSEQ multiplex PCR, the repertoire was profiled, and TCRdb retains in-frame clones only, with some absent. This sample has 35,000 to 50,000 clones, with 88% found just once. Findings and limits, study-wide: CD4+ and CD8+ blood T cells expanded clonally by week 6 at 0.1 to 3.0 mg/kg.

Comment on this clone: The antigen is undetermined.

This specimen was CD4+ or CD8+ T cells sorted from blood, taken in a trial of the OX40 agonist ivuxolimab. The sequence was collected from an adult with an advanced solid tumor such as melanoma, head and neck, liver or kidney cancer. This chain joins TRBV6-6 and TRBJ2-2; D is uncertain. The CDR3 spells CATRAGELFF. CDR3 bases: TGTGCCACCCGGGCCGGGGAGCTGTTTTTT.